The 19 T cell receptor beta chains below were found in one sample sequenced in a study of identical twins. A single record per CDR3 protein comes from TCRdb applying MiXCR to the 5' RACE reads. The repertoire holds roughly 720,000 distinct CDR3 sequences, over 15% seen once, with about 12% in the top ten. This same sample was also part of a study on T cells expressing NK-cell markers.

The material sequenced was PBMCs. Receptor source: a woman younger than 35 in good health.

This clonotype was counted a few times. In DNA form, the CDR3 reads TGCAGTGCTAGCCCCGGTAGTAACTATGGCTACACCTTC. This encodes CSASPGSNYGYTF. The chain joins TRBV20-1 to TRBJ1-2; the D is unclear. The V and J ends lost 3 bases and 1 base respectively, with 9 bases between them. CDR3 length: 13 residues. Germline CDR1 and CDR2: DFQATT and SNEGSKA (reference sequence).

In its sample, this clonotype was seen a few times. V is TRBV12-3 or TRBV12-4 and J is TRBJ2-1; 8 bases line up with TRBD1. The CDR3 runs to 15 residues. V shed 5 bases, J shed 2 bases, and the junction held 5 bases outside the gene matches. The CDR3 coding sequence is TGTGCCAGCAGTCCCGACAGGGGACCCTACAATGAGCAGTTCTTC. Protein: CASSPDRGPYNEQFF.

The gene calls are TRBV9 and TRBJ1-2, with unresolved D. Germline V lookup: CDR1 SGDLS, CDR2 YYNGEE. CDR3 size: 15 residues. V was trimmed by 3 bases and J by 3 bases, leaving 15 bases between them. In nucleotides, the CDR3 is TGTGCCAGCAGCGGATCGTCGGGAGCCGACTATGGCTACACCTTC. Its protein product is CASSGSSGADYGYTF.

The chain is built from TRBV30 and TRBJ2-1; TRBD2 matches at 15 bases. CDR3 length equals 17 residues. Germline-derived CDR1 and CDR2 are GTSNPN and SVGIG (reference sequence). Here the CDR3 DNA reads TGTGCTCAGGTTAGGACTAGCGGGAGGGGCTCCTACAATGAGCAGTTCTTC. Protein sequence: CAQVRTSGRGSYNEQFF.

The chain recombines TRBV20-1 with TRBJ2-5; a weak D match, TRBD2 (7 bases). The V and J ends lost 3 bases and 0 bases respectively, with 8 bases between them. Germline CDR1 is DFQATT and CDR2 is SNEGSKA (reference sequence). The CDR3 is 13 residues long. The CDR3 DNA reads TGCAGTGCTAGCGGGGGGCACCAAGAGACCCAGTACTTC. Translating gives CSASGGHQETQYF.

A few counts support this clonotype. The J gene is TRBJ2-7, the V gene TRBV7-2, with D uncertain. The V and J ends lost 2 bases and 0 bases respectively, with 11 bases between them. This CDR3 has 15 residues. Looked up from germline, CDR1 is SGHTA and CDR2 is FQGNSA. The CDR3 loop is CASSLNRASSYEQYF. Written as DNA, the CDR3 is TGTGCCAGCAGCTTAAATCGGGCTAGCTCCTACGAGCAGTACTTC.

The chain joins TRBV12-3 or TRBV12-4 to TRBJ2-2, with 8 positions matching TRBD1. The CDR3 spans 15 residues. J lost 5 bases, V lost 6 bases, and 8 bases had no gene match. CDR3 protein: CASRSQGAWTGELFF. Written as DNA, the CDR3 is TGTGCCAGCAGGTCTCAGGGGGCTTGGACCGGGGAGCTGTTTTTT.

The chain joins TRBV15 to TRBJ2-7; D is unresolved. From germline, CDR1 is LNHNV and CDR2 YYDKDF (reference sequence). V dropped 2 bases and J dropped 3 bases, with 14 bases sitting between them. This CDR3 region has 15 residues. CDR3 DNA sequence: TGTGCCACCAGCAGAACTGGTGGTAACAGCTACGAGCAGTACTTC. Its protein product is CATSRTGGNSYEQYF.

The CDR3 here is CASSPYGTSGMDTQYF. DNA of the CDR3: TGTGCCAGCTCACCCTACGGGACTAGCGGGATGGATACGCAGTATTTT. The rearrangement uses TRBV18 and TRBJ2-3; TRBD2 matches 13 bases. V dropped 3 bases and J dropped 6; count of bases not matched to a gene: 6. CDR1 is KGHSH and CDR2 is LQKENI in the germline V gene. The CDR3 spans 16 residues.

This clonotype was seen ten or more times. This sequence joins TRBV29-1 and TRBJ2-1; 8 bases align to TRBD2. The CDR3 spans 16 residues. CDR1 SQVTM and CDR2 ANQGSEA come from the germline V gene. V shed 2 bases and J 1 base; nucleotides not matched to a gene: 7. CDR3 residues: CSVETRLAGSYNEQFF. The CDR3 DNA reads TGCAGCGTTGAAACTAGGCTAGCGGGTTCCTACAATGAGCAGTTCTTC.

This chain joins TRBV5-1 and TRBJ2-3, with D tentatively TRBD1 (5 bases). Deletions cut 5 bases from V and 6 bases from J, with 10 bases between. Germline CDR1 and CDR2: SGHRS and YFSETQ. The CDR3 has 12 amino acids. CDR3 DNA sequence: TGCGCCAGCAGAGAGCCAGGGGATACGCAGTATTTT. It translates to CASREPGDTQYF.

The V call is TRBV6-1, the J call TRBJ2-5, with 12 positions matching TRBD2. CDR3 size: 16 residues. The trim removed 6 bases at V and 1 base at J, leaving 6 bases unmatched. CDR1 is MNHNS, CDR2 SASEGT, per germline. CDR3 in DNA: TGTGCCAGCAGCCGCCTAGCGGGGGGGATCCAAGAGACCCAGTACTTC. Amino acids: CASSRLAGGIQETQYF.

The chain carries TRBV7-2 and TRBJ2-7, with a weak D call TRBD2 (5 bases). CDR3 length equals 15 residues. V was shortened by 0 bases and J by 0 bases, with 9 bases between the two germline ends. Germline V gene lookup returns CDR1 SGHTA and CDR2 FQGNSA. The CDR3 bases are TGTGCCAGCAGCTTAGCGCGCGGGTTCTCCTACGAGCAGTACTTC. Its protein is CASSLARGFSYEQYF.

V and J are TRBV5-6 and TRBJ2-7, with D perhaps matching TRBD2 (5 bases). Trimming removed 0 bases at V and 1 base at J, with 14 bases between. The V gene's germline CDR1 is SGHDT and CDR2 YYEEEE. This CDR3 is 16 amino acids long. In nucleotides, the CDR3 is TGTGCCAGCAGCTTGGCTCTTGGAGGAGCGTCCTACGAGCAGTACTTC. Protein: CASSLALGGASYEQYF.

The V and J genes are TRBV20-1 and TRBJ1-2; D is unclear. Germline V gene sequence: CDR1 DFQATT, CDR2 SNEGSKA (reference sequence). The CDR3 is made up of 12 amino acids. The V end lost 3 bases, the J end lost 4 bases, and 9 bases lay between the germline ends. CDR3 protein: CSARKRSYGYTF. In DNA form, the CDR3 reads TGCAGTGCTAGGAAACGCAGCTATGGCTACACCTTC.

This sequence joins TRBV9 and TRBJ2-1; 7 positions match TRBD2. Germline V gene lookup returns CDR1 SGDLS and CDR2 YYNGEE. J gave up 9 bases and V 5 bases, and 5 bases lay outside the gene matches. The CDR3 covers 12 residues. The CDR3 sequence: CASRGERGEQFF. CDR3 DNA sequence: TGTGCCAGCAGAGGGGAGCGGGGTGAGCAGTTCTTC.

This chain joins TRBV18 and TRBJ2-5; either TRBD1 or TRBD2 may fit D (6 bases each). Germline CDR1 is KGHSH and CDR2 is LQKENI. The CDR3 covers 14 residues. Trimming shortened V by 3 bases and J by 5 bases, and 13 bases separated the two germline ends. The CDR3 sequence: CASSPGGTRETQYF. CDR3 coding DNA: TGTGCCAGCTCACCCGGAGGGACACGGGAGACCCAGTACTTC.

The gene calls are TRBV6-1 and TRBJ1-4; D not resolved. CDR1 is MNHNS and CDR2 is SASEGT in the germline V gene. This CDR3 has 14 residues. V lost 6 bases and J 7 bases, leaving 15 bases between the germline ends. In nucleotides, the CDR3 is TGTGCCAGCAGGCTCTCCCGGTGGGGTGAAAAACTGTTTTTT. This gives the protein CASRLSRWGEKLFF.

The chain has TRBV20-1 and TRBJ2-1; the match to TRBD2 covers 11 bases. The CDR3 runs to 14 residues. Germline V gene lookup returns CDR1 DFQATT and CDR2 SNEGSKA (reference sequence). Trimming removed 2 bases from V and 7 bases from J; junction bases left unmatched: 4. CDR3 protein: CSARPGTSGNEQFF. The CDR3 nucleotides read TGCAGTGCTAGACCCGGGACTAGCGGAAATGAGCAGTTCTTC.